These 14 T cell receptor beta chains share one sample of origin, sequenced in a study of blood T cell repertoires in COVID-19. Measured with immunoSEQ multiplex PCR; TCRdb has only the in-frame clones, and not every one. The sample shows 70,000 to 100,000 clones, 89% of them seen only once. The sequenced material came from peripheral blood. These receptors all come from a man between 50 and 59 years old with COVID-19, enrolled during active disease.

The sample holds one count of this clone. The chain's CDR3 is CASSPRDRYPYEQYF. CDR3 DNA sequence: TGTGCCAGCTCACCTCGGGACAGGTACCCCTACGAGCAGTACTTC. This rearrangement joins TRBV18 to TRBJ2-7; 8 nucleotides agree with TRBD1. The CDR3 contains 15 residues. V was clipped by 3 bases and J by 2 bases; unmatched bases: 6. CDR1 and CDR2 (germline): KGHSH, LQKENI.

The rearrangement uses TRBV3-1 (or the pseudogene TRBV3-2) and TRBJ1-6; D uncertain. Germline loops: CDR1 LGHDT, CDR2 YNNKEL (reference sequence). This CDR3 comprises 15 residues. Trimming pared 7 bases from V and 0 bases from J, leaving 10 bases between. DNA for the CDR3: TGTGCCAGCACCCCGAGTGGCTCCTATAATTCACCCCTCCACTTT. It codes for CASTPSGSYNSPLHF.

CDR3: CASTPGWGVGSPLHF. The CDR3 DNA sequence: TGTGCCAGTACTCCAGGGTGGGGTGTCGGATCACCCCTCCACTTT. The chain is built from TRBV19 and TRBJ1-6; perhaps TRBD1 as D (5 bases). CDR3 length: 15 residues. The ends were cut back, 7 bases at V and 10 bases at J, with 20 bases in the middle. CDR1 and CDR2 from the germline V gene are LNHDA and SQIVND (reference sequence).

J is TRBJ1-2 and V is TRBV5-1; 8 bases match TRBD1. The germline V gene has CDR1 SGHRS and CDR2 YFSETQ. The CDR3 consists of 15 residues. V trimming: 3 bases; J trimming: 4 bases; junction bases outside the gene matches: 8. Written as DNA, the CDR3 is TGCGCCAGCAGCTATAGGCAGGGGGCTGGCTATGGCTACACCTTC. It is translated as CASSYRQGAGYGYTF. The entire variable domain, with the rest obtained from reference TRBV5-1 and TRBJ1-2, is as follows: KAGVTQTPRYLIKTRGQQVTLSCSPISGHRSVSWYQQTPGQGLQFLFEYFSETQRNKGNFPGRFSGRQFSNSRSEMNVSTLELGDSALYLCASSYRQGAGYGYTFGSGTRLTVV.

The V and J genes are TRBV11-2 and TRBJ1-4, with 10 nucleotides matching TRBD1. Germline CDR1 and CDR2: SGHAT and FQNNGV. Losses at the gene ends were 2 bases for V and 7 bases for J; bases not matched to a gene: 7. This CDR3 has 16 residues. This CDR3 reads CASSLMGGQGFEKLFF. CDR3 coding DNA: TGTGCCAGCAGCTTAATGGGGGGACAGGGGTTTGAAAAACTGTTTTTT.

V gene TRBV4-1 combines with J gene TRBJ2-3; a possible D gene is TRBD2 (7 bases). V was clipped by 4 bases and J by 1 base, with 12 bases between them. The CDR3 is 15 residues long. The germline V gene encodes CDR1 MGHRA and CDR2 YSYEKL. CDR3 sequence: CASSPGGGRTDTQYF. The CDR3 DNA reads TGCGCCAGCAGCCCGGGGGGCGGGCGCACAGATACGCAGTATTTT.

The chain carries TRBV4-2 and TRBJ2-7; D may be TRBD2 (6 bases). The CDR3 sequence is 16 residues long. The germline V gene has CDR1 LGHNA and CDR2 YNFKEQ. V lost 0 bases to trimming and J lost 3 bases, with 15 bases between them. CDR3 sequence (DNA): TGTGCCAGCAGCCAAGATCATACGGCGGGGTACTACGAGCAGTACTTC. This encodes CASSQDHTAGYYEQYF.

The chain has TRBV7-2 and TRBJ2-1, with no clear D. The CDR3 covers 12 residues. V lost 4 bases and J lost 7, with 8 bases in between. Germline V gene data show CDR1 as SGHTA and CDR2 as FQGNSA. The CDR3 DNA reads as TGTGCCAGCAGCTCCCCCATGAATGAGCAGTTCTTC. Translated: CASSSPMNEQFF.

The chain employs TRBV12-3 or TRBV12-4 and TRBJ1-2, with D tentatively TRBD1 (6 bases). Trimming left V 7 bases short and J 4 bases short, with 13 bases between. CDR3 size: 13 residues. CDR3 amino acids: CASTRSDSYGYTF. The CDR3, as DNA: TGTGCCAGCACGAGGTCGGACAGCTATGGCTACACCTTC.

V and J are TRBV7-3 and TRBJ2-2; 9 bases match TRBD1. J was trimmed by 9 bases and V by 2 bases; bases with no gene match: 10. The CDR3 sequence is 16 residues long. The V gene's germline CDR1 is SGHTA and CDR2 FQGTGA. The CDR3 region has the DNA TGTGCCAGCAGCTTAGACCCGGGACAGGGTCACCGGGAGCTGTTTTTT. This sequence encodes CASSLDPGQGHRELFF.

CDR3 protein: CASSLGLAGYNEQFF. CDR3 in DNA: TGTGCCAGCAGTTTGGGACTAGCGGGCTACAATGAGCAGTTCTTC. The chain employs TRBV27 and TRBJ2-1; 12 bases align to TRBD2. CDR1 is MNHEY, CDR2 SMNVEV, per germline (reference sequence). CDR3 length equals 15 residues. Germline trimming cut 3 bases from V and 3 bases from J; bases unmatched to any gene: 0.

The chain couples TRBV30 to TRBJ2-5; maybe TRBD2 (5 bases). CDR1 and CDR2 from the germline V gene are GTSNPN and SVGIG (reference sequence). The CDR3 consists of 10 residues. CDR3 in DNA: TGTGCGTTGACGGGGGAGACCCAGTACTTC. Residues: CALTGETQYF.

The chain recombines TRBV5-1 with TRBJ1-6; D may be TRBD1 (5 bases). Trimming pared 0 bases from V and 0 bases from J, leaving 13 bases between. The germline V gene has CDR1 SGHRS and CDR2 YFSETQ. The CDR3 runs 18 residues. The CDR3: CASSLEAGSSSYNSPLHF. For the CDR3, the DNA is TGCGCCAGCAGCTTGGAGGCAGGGTCGAGCTCCTATAATTCACCCCTCCACTTT.

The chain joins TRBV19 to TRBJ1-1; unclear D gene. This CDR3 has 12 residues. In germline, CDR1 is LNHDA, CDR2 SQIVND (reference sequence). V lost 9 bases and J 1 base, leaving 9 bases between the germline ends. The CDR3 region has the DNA TGTGCCAGCAAGACGGGGAACACTGAAGCTTTCTTT. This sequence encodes CASKTGNTEAFF.